The entry below gives a single TCR beta chain sequence along with its context. TCRdb's table, derived via immunoSEQ multiplex PCR, lists solely in-frame clones and lacks some. This table has 150,000 to 190,000 clones, about 85% appearing once. CDR3 length equals 15 residues. The V gene end was trimmed by 5 bases and the J gene end by 8 bases; junction bases not matched to a gene: 10. CDR1 is SGHTA, CDR2 FQGNSA, per germline. This entry belongs to a study of blood T cell repertoires in COVID-19. The TCR sequence derives from a woman aged 70 to 79 with acute or convalescent COVID-19. The chain recombines TRBV7-2 with TRBJ2-3, with 10 bases that match TRBD2. Sequenced sample: peripheral blood. Written as DNA, the CDR3 is TGTGCCAGCAGCGAAGGGACTAGCGCCGCCGGTACGCAGTATTTT. Protein product: CASSEGTSAAGTQYF. The full variable domain, rest sourced from reference TRBV7-2 and TRBJ2-3, is GAGVSQSPSNKVTEKGKDVELRCDPISGHTALYWYRQSLGQGLEFLIYFQGNSAPDKSGLPSDRFSAERTGGSVSTLTIQRTQQEDSAVYLCASSEGTSAAGTQYFGPGTRLTVL.